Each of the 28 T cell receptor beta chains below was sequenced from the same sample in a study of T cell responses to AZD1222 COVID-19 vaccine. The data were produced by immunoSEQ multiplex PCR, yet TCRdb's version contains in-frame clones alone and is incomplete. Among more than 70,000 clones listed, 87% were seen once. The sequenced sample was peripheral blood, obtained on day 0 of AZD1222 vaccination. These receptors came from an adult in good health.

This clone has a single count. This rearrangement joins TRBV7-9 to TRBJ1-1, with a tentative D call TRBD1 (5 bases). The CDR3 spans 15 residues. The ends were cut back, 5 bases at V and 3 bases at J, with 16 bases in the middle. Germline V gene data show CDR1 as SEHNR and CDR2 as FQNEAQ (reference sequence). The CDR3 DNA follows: TGTGCCAGCAGCCAAGCCCAGACAGAGTACACTGAAGCTTTCTTT. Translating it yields CASSQAQTEYTEAFF.

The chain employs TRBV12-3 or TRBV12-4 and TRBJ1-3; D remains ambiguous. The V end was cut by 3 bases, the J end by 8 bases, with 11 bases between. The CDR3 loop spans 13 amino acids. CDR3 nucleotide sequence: TGTGCCAGCAGTTTTCGGGGATTGGACACCATATATTTT. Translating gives CASSFRGLDTIYF.

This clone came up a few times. The CDR3 DNA sequence: TGTGCCAGCAGTTACTCGGATTATAGCAATCAGCCCCAGCATTTT. Amino acids: CASSYSDYSNQPQHF. The J gene is TRBJ1-5, the V gene TRBV6-6; no clear D. CDR3 length: 15 residues. The germline gives CDR1 MNHNY, CDR2 SVGAGI (reference sequence). V was shortened by 0 bases and J by 0 bases, with 6 bases between the two germline ends.

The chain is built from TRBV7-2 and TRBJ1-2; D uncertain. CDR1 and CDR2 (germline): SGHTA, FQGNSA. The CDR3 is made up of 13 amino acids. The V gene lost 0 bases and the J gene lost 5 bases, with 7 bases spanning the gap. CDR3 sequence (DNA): TGTGCCAGCAGCTTAGCACAGCCTTATGGCTACACCTTC. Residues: CASSLAQPYGYTF.

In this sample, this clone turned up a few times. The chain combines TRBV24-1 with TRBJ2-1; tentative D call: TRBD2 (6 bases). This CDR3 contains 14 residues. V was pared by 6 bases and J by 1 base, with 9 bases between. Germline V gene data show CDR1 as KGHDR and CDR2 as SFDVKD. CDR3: CATSNGGSYNEQFF. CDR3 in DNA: TGTGCCACCAGTAATGGAGGGTCCTACAATGAGCAGTTCTTC.

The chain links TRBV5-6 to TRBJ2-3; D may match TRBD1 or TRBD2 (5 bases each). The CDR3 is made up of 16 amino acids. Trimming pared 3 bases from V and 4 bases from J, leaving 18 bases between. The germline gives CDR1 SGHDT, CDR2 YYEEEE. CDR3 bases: TGTGCCAGCAGCTCAGCGGCTTGGGGCGGGTCAGATACGCAGTATTTT. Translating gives CASSSAAWGGSDTQYF.

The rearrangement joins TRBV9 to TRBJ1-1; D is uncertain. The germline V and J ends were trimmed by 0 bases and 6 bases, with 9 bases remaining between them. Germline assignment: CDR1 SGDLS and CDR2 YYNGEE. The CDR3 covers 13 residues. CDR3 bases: TGTGCCAGCAGCGTAGAACCTGGGGCTGAAGCTTTCTTT. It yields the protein CASSVEPGAEAFF.

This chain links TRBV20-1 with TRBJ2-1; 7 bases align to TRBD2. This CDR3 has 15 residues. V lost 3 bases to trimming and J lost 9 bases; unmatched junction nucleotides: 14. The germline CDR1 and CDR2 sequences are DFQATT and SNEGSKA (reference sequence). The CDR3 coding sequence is TGCAGTGCTAGTCCGGGGGGTACGCCATCGAGTGAGCAGTTCTTC. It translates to CSASPGGTPSSEQFF.

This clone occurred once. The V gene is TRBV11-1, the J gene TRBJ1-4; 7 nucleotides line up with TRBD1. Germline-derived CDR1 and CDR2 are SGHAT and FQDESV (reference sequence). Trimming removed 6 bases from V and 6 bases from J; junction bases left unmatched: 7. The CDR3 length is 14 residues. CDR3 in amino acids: CASRRRGRYEKLFF. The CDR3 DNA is TGTGCCAGCAGACGGAGGGGGCGGTATGAAAAACTGTTTTTT. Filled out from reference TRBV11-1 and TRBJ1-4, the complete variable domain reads EAEVAQSPRYKITEKSQAVAFWCDPISGHATLYWYRQILGQGPELLVQFQDESVVDDSQLPKDRFSAERLKGVDSTLKIQPAELGDSAMYLCASRRRGRYEKLFFGSGTQLSVL.

The DNA of the CDR3 is TGTGCCATCAGGGGGACTAGCGGGAGAGGGGGCGTCTACAATGAGCAGTTCTTC. Protein sequence: CAIRGTSGRGGVYNEQFF. V usage is TRBV10-3 and J usage is TRBJ2-1; 14 bases map to TRBD2. This CDR3 has 18 amino acids. V lost 6 bases and J lost 3; bases outside the gene matches: 10. From germline, CDR1 is ENHRY and CDR2 SYGVKD.

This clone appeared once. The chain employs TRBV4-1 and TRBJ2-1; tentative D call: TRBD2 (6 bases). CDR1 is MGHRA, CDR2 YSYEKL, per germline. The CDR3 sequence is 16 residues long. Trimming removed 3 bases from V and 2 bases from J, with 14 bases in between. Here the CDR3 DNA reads TGCGCCAGCAGCCAGGCTAGGGACTCCGCCTACAATGAGCAGTTCTTC. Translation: CASSQARDSAYNEQFF.

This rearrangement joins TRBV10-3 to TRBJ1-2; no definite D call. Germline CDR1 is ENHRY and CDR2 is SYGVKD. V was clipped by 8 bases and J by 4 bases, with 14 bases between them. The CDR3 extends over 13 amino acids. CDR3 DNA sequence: TGTGCCATCGGGTCAGAGGACGCCTATGGCTACACCTTC. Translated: CAIGSEDAYGYTF.

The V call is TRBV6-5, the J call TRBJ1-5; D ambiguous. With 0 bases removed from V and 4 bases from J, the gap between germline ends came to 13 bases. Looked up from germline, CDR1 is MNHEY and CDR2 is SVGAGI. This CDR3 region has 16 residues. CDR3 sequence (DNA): TGTGCCAGCAGTTACTCGAATGCAGGCGGAAATCAGCCCCAGCATTTT. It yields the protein CASSYSNAGGNQPQHF.

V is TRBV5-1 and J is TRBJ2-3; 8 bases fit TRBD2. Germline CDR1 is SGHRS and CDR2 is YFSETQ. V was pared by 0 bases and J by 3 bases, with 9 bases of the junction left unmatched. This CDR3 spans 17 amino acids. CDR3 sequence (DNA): TGCGCCAGCAGCTTGGCCGCGGAGCGGGAGATAACAGATACGCAGTATTTT. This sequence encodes CASSLAAEREITDTQYF.

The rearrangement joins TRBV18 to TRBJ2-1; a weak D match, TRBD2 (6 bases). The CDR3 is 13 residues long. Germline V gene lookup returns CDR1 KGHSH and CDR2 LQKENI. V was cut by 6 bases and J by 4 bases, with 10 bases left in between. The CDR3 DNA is TGTGCCAGCTCGCGGGACTCTTACAATGAGCAGTTCTTC. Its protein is CASSRDSYNEQFF.

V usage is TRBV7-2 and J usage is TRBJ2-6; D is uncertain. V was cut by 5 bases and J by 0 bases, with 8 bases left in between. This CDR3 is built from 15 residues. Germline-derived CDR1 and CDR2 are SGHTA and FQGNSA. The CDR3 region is CASSPLRSGANVLTF. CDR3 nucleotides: TGTGCCAGCAGCCCCCTACGCTCTGGGGCCAACGTCCTGACTTTC.

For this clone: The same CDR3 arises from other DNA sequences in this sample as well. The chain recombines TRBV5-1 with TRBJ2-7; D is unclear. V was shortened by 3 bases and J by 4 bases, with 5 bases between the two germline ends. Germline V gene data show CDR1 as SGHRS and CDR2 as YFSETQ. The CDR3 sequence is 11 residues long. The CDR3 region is CASSSTYEQYF. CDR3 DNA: TGCGCCAGCAGCTCGACTTACGAGCAGTACTTC.

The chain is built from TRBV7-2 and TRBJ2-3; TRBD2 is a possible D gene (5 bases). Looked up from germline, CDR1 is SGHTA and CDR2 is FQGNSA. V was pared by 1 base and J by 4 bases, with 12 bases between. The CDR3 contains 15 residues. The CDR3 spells CASSLGQPGSDTQYF. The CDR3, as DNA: TGTGCCAGCAGCTTAGGGCAGCCGGGGTCAGATACGCAGTATTTT.

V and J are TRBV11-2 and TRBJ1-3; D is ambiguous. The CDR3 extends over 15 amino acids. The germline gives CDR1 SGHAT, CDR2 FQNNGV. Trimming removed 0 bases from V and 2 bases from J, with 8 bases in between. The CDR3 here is CASSLERGTGNTIYF. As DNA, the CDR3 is TGTGCCAGCAGCTTAGAACGAGGGACTGGAAACACCATATATTTT. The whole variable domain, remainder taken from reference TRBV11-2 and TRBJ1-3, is EAGVAQSPRYKIIEKRQSVAFWCNPISGHATLYWYQQILGQGPKLLIQFQNNGVVDDSQLPKDRFSAERLKGVDSTLKIQPAKLEDSAVYLCASSLERGTGNTIYFGEGSWLTVV.

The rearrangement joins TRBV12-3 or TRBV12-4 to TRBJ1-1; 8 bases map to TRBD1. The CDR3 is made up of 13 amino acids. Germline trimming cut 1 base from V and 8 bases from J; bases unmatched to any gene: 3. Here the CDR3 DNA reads TGTGCCAGCAGTTTAGGGACAGGGAAAGAAGCTTTCTTT. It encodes CASSLGTGKEAFF.

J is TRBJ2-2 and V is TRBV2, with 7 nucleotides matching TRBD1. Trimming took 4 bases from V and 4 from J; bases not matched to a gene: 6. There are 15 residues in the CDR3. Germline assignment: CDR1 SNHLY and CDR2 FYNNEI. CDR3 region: CASSGQGLGTGELFF. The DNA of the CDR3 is TGTGCCAGCAGTGGACAGGGTTTGGGCACCGGGGAGCTGTTTTTT.

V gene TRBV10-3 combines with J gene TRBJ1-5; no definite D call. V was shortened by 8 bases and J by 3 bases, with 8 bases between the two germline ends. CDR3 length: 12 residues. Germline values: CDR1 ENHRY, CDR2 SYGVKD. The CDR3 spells CAIGMNNQPQHF. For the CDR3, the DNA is TGTGCCATCGGCATGAACAATCAGCCCCAGCATTTT.

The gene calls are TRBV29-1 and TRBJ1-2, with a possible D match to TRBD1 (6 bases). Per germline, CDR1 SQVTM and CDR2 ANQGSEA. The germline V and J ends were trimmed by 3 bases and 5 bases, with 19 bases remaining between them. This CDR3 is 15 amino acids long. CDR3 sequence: CSVDPGHPGEYGYTF. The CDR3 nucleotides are TGCAGCGTTGACCCGGGACACCCCGGGGAGTATGGCTACACCTTC.

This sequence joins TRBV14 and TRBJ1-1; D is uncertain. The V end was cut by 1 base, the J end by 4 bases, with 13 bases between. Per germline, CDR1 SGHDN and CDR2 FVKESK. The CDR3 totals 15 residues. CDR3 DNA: TGTGCCAGCAGCCAAGTGTTCGGGGATGCCACTGAAGCTTTCTTT. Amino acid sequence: CASSQVFGDATEAFF.

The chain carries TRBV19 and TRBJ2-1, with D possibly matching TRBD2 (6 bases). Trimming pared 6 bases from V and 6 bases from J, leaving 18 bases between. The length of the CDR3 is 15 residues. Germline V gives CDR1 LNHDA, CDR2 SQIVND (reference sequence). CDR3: CASSWGVWRGNEQFF. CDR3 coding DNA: TGTGCCAGTAGCTGGGGGGTTTGGAGGGGCAATGAGCAGTTCTTC.

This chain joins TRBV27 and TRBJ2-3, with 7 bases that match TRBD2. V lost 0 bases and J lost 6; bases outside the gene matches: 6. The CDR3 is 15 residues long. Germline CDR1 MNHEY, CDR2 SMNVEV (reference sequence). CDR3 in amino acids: CASSLSAGVWDTQYF. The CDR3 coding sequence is TGTGCCAGCAGTTTATCGGCGGGAGTCTGGGATACGCAGTATTTT.

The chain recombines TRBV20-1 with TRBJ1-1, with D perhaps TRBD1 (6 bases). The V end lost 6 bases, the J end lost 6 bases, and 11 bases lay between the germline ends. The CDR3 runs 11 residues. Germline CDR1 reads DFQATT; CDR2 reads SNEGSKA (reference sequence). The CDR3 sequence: CSAAGDPEAFF. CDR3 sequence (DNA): TGCAGTGCCGCAGGGGACCCTGAAGCTTTCTTT.

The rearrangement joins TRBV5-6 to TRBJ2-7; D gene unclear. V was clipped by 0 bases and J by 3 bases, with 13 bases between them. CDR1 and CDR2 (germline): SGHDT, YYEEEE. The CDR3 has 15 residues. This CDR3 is CASSLEVGARYEQYF. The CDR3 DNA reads TGTGCCAGCAGCTTGGAGGTCGGAGCGCGCTACGAGCAGTACTTC.